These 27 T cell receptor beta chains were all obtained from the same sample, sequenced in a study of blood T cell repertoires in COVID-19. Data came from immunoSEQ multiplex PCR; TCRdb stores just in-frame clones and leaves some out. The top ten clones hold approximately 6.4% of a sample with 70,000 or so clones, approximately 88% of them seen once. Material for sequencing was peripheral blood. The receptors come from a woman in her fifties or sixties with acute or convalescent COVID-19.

CDR3 protein: CASSIAVANTEAFF. The CDR3 DNA follows: TGTGCCAGTAGTATAGCCGTGGCGAACACTGAAGCTTTCTTT. This chain uses TRBV19 with TRBJ1-1, with D uncertain. The CDR3 covers 14 residues. V was shortened by 1 base and J by 1 base, with 7 bases between the two germline ends. Germline lookup yields CDR1 LNHDA and CDR2 SQIVND (reference sequence).

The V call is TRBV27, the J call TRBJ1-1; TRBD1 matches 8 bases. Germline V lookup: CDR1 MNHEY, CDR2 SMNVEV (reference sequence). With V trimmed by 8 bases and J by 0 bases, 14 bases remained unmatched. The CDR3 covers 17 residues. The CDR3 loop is CASGLRGTGYMNTEAFF. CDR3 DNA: TGTGCCAGCGGCCTTAGAGGGACAGGATACATGAACACTGAAGCTTTCTTT.

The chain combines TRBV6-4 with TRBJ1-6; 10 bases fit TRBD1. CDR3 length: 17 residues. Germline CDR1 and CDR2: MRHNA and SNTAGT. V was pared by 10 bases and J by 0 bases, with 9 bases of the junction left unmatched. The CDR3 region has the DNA TGTGCCACCTATCCGGGACAGGGGAGCTCCTATAATTCACCCCTCCACTTT. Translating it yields CATYPGQGSSYNSPLHF.

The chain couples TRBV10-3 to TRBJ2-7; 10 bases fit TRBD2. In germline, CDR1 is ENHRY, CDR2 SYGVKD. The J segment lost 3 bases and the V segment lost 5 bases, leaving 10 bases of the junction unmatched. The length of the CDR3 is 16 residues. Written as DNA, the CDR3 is TGTGCCATCAGTTCCGGACTAGCGGTGGTAGACTACGAGCAGTACTTC. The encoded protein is CAISSGLAVVDYEQYF.

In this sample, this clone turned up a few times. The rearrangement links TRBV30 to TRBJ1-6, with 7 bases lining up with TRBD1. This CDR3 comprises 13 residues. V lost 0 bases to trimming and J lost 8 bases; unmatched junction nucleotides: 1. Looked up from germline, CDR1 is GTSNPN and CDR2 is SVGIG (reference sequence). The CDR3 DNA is TGTGCCTGGAGTGTAACAGGGGATTCACCCCTCCACTTT. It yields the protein CAWSVTGDSPLHF.

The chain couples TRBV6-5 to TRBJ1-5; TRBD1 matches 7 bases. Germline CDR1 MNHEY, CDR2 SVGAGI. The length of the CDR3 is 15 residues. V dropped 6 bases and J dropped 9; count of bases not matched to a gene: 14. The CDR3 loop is CASSDTGDWGAPQHF. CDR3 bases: TGTGCCAGCAGCGATACAGGGGATTGGGGAGCGCCCCAGCATTTT.

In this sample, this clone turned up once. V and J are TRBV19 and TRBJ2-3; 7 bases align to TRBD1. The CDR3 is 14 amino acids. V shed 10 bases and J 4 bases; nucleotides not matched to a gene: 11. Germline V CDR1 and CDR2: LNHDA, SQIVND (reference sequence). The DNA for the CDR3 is TGTGCCACAAGGTCAGGGGGATCTTCAGATACGCAGTATTTT. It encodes CATRSGGSSDTQYF. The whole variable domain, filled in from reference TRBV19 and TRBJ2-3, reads DGGITQSPKYLFRKEGQNVTLSCEQNLNHDAMYWYRQDPGQGLRLIYYSQIVNDFQKGDIAEGYSVSREKKESFPLTVTSAQKNPTAFYLCATRSGGSSDTQYFGPGTRLTVL.

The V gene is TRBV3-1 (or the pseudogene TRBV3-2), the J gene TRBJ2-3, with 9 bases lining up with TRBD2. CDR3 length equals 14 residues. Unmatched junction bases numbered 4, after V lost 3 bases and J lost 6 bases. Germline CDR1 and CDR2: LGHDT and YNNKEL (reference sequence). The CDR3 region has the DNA TGTGCCAGCAGCCAGGTTAGCGGGAGCGATACGCAGTATTTT. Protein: CASSQVSGSDTQYF.

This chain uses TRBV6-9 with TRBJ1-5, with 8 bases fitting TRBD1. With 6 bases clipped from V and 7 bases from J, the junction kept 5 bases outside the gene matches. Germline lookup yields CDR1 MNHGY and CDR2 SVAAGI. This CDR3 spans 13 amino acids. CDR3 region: CASSPGGEQPQHF. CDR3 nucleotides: TGTGCCAGCAGCCCAGGGGGCGAACAGCCCCAGCATTTT.

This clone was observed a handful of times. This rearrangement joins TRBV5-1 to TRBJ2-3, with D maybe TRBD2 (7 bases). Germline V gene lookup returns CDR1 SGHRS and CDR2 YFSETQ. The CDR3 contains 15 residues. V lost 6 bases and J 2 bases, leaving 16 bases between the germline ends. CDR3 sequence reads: CASKRGAHDTDTQYF. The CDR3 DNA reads TGCGCCAGCAAACGGGGGGCGCATGACACAGATACGCAGTATTTT. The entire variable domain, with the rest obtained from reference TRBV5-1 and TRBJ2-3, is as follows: KAGVTQTPRYLIKTRGQQVTLSCSPISGHRSVSWYQQTPGQGLQFLFEYFSETQRNKGNFPGRFSGRQFSNSRSEMNVSTLELGDSALYLCASKRGAHDTDTQYFGPGTRLTVL.

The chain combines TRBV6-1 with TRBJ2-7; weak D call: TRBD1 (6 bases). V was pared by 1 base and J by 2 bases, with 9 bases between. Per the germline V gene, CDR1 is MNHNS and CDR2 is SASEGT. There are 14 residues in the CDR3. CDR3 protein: CASSEGPGAYEQYF. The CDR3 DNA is TGTGCCAGCAGTGAAGGGCCAGGGGCCTACGAGCAGTACTTC.

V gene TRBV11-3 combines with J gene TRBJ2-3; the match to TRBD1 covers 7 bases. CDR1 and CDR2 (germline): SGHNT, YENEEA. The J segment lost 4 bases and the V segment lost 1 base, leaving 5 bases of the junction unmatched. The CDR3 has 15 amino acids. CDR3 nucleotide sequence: TGTGCCAGCAGCTTAGGCCCGGACAGGTCAGATACGCAGTATTTT. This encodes CASSLGPDRSDTQYF.

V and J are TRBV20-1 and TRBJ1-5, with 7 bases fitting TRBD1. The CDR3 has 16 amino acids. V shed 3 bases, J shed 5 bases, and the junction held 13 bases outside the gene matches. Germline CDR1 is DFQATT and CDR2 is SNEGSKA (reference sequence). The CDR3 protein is CSASEPKTGLDQPQHF. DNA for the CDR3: TGCAGTGCTAGTGAACCGAAGACAGGGTTGGATCAGCCCCAGCATTTT.

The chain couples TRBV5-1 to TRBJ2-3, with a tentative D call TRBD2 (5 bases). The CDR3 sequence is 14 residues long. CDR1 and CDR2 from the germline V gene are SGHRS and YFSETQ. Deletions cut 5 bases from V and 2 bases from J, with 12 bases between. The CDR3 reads CASSSATATDTQYF. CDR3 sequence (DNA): TGCGCCAGCAGTAGCGCTACGGCCACAGATACGCAGTATTTT.

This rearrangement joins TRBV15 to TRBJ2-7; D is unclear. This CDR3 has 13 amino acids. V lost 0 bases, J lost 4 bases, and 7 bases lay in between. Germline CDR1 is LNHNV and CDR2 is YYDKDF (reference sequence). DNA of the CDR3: TGTGCCACCAGCAGAGATCGGAGATACGAGCAGTACTTC. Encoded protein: CATSRDRRYEQYF.

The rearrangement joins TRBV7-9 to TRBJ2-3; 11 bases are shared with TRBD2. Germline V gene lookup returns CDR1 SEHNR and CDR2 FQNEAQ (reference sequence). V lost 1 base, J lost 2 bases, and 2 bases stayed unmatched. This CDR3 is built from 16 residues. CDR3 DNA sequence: TGTGCCAGCAGCTTAGGTAGCGGGAGGGACACAGATACGCAGTATTTT. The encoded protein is CASSLGSGRDTDTQYF.

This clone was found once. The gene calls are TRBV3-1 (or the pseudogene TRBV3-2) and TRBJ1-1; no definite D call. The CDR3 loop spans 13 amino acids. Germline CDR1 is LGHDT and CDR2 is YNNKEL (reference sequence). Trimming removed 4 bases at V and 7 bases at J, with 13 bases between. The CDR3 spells CASSRMEVGEAFF. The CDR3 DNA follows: TGTGCCAGCAGCCGGATGGAGGTTGGTGAAGCTTTCTTT.

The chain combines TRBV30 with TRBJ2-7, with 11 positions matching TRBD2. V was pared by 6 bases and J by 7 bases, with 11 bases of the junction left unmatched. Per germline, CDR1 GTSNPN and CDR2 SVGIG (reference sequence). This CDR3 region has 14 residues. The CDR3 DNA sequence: TGTGCCTGTACCCGTAGCGGGAGGGCCGGGGAGCAGTACTTC. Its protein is CACTRSGRAGEQYF.

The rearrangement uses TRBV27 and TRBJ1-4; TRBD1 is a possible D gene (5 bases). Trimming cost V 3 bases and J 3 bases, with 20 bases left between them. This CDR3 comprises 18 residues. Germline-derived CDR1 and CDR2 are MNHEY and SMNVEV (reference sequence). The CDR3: CASSLAGGMGRANEKLFF. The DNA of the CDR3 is TGTGCCAGCAGTTTGGCCGGCGGGATGGGGCGTGCTAATGAAAAACTGTTTTTT.

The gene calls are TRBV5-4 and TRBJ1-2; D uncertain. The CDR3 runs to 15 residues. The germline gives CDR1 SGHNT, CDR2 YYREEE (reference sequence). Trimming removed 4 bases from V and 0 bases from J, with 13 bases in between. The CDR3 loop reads CASSPGRSANYGYTF. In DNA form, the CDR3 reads TGTGCCAGCAGCCCTGGGAGGTCCGCTAACTATGGCTACACCTTC.

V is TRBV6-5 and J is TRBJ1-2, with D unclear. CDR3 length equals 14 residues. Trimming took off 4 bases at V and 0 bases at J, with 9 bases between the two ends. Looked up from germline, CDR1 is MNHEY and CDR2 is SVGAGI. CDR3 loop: CASSSFGANYGYTF. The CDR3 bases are TGTGCCAGCAGTTCCTTCGGTGCTAACTATGGCTACACCTTC.

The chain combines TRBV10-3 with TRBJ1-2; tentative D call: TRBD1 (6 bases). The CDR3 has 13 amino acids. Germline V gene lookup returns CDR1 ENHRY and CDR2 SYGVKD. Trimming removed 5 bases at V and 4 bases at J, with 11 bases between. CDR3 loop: CAISLPGVYGYTF. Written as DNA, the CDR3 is TGTGCCATCAGTTTGCCAGGGGTCTATGGCTACACCTTC.

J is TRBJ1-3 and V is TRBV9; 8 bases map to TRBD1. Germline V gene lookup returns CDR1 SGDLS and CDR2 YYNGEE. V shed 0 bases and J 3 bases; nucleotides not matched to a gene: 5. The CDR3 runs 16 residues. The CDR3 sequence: CASSVEDRGGGNTIYF. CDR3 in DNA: TGTGCCAGCAGCGTAGAAGACAGGGGAGGTGGAAACACCATATATTTT.

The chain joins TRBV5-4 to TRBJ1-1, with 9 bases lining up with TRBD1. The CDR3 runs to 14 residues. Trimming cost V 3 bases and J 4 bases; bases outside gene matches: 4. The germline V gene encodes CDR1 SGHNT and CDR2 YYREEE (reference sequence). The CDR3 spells CASSWDRVATEAFF. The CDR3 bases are TGTGCCAGCAGCTGGGACAGGGTGGCCACTGAAGCTTTCTTT. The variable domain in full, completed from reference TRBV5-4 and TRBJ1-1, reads ETGVTQSPTHLIKTRGQQVTLRCSSQSGHNTVSWYQQALGQGPQFIFQYYREEENGRGNFPPRFSGLQFPNYSSELNVNALELDDSALYLCASSWDRVATEAFFGQGTRLTVV.

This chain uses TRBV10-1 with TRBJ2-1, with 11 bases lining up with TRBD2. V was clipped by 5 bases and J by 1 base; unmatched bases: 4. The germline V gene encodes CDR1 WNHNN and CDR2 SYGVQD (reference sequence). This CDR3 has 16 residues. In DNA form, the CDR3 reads TGCGCCAGCAGTAGTAGCGGGGGGGGATCCTACAATGAGCAGTTCTTC. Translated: CASSSSGGGSYNEQFF.

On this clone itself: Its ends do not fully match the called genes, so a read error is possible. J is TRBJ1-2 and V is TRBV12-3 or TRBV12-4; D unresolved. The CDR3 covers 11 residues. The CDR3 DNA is TGTGCCAGCAGTTTCGCTATAGACATGTCCTTC. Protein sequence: CASSFAIDMSF.

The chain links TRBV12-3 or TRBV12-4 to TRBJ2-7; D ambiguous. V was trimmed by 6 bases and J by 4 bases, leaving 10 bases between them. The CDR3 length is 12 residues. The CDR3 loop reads CASSLGAYEQYF. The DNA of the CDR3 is TGTGCCAGCAGCCTGGGCGCATACGAGCAGTACTTC.